This T cell receptor beta chain derives from a study of blood T cell repertoires in COVID-19. For the study at large: PBMCs, B-cell-depleted T cells, or T cells were the source of the cDNA or gDNA that made up the material.

Germline CDR1 reads SNHLY; CDR2 reads FYNNEI. This CDR3 comprises 14 residues. Trimming took 5 bases from V and 3 from J, leaving 12 bases between them. Only in-frame clones appear in the TCRdb table, and some are missing; sequencing was by immunoSEQ multiplex PCR. The top ten clones hold around 3.6% of a sample with 250,000 to 300,000 clones, about 88% of them seen once. The sample taken for sequencing was peripheral blood. This receptor was identified in a man aged 18 to 30 with active or convalescent COVID-19. The chain has TRBV2 and TRBJ2-3; D ambiguous. Written as DNA, the CDR3 is TGTGCCAGCAGTATTCTGGCGGTAACAGATACGCAGTATTTT. This codes for CASSILAVTDTQYF. Together with reference TRBV2 and TRBJ2-3, the CDR3 gives the full variable domain: EPEVTQTPSHQVTQMGQEVILRCVPISNHLYFYWYRQILGQKVEFLVSFYNNEISEKSEIFDDQFSVERPDGSNFTLKIRSTKLEDSAMYFCASSILAVTDTQYFGPGTRLTVL.